Many counts were recorded for the clone carrying this T cell receptor beta chain. Its specificity is unknown. This sample is part of a study of CD8+CD57+ T cells in acquired aplastic anemia. About the research overall: An average of 3.2 ug of DNA was obtained from sorted CD4+ and CD8+ cells.

Flow cytometry had shown expanded CD8+CD57+ cells in the patients chosen for sequencing. The patients all had a severe acquired aplastic anemia diagnosis. Study outcomes and limitations: A set of around 30 CD8+ CDR3 sequences was shared between patients and controls, and these sequences appeared highly expressed in patients. Patients and healthy controls showed no significant CD8+ Simpson's diversity difference.

Deletions cut 8 bases from V and 5 bases from J, with 12 bases between. The length of the CDR3 is 13 residues. The germline V gene encodes CDR1 SGHDN and CDR2 FVKESK. CDR3 and TCR beta VDJ profiling relied on a genomic DNA template. TCRdb re-analysed the reads in MiXCR, keeping a single row per CDR3 protein. The data show roughly 280,000 distinct CDR3 sequences, around three fifths seen once. This chain connects TRBV14 to TRBJ2-2; a possible D gene is TRBD1 (5 bases). The source is a human donor with aplastic anemia. Material for sequencing was sorted CD4+, CD8+, or CD8+CD57+ T cells (not recorded which) from PBMCs. CDR3 sequence: CASGARVTGELFF. Here the CDR3 DNA reads TGTGCCAGCGGGGCAAGGGTTACCGGGGAGCTGTTTTTT. The variable domain in full, with the rest retrieved from reference TRBV14 and TRBJ2-2, is EAGVTQFPSHSVIEKGQTVTLRCDPISGHDNLYWYRRVMGKEIKFLLHFVKESKQDESGMPNNRFLAERTGGTYSTLKVQPAELEDSGVYFCASGARVTGELFFGEGSRLTVL.